The 17 T cell receptor beta chains listed next were all sequenced from one sample in a study of PD-L1 blockade in urothelial cancer. Libraries were prepared by immunoSEQ multiplex PCR; TCRdb keeps only in-frame clonotypes and omits some of them. Among more than 50,000 clones, roughly 79% were seen once, and the ten largest hold 3.2%. Stated time point: pretreatment peripheral blood. The material was PBMCs, obtained around atezolizumab (anti-PD-L1) treatment. These receptors originate from a man between 70 and 80 years old with urothelial cancer.

This chain links TRBV30 with TRBJ2-1; D may be TRBD1 (5 bases). Germline CDR1 and CDR2: GTSNPN and SVGIG (reference sequence). The CDR3 loop spans 17 amino acids. The V end was cut by 0 bases, the J end by 9 bases, with 24 bases between. The CDR3 sequence: CAWSVPGQIGINGEQFF. CDR3 bases: TGTGCCTGGAGTGTACCTGGACAAATCGGAATTAATGGTGAGCAGTTCTTC.

V gene TRBV11-2 combines with J gene TRBJ1-4; TRBD1 agrees at 8 bases. This CDR3 region has 16 residues. V lost 3 bases and J lost 2; bases outside the gene matches: 5. CDR1 is SGHAT, CDR2 FQNNGV, per germline. DNA of the CDR3: TGTGCCAGCAGCTTTACAGGGGGAGGGACTAATGAAAAACTGTTTTTT. It is translated as CASSFTGGGTNEKLFF.

The chain couples TRBV9 to TRBJ1-1; 8 bases fit TRBD1. Germline assignment: CDR1 SGDLS and CDR2 YYNGEE. With 1 base clipped from V and 8 bases from J, the junction kept 7 bases outside the gene matches. This CDR3 is 14 amino acids long. The CDR3 DNA reads as TGTGCCAGCAGCGTAAGCCAGGGGGCCTTAGAAGCTTTCTTT. Translating it yields CASSVSQGALEAFF.

V is TRBV10-1 and J is TRBJ2-1, with D tentatively TRBD2 (6 bases). The CDR3 runs to 16 residues. Germline V gene data show CDR1 as WNHNN and CDR2 as SYGVQD (reference sequence). V was trimmed by 5 bases and J by 5 bases, leaving 19 bases between them. The CDR3 loop reads CASSSSVGSGDNEQFF. The CDR3 nucleotides read TGCGCCAGCAGTTCCTCTGTGGGTAGCGGAGACAATGAGCAGTTCTTC.

CDR3 loop: CASKQWVTGNTEAFF. The CDR3 nucleotides are TGTGCCAGTAAGCAGTGGGTAACAGGGAACACTGAAGCTTTCTTT. V usage is TRBV19 and J usage is TRBJ1-1; a weak D match, TRBD1 (5 bases). The germline V and J ends were trimmed by 7 bases and 1 base, with 16 bases remaining between them. In germline, CDR1 is LNHDA, CDR2 SQIVND (reference sequence). The CDR3 length is 15 residues. The entire variable domain, with the rest obtained from reference TRBV19 and TRBJ1-1, is as follows: DGGITQSPKYLFRKEGQNVTLSCEQNLNHDAMYWYRQDPGQGLRLIYYSQIVNDFQKGDIAEGYSVSREKKESFPLTVTSAQKNPTAFYLCASKQWVTGNTEAFFGQGTRLTVV.

This clone showed up just once. The CDR3 reads CASSSRGGGRNSYEQYF. The CDR3 coding sequence is TGTGCCAGCAGCTCCCGGGGGGGAGGCAGGAACTCCTACGAGCAGTACTTC. The rearrangement uses TRBV7-9 and TRBJ2-7, with 8 nucleotides matching TRBD2. The CDR3 runs 17 residues. With V trimmed by 4 bases and J by 0 bases, 11 bases remained unmatched. Germline V gene sequence: CDR1 SEHNR, CDR2 FQNEAQ (reference sequence).

This clone was observed a handful of times. The chain employs TRBV29-1 and TRBJ2-7; TRBD2 matches 9 bases. With V trimmed by 3 bases and J by 3 bases, 0 bases remained unmatched. There are 12 residues in the CDR3. CDR1 and CDR2 (germline): SQVTM, ANQGSEA. DNA for the CDR3: TGCAGCGTTGATAGCGGGGGCTACGAGCAGTACTTC. It codes for CSVDSGGYEQYF.

The chain employs TRBV5-1 and TRBJ2-3, with 7 bases fitting TRBD1. After removal of 0 bases from V and 6 bases from J, the junction contained 7 bases not matched to a gene. This CDR3 spans 15 amino acids. CDR1 SGHRS and CDR2 YFSETQ come from the germline V gene. This CDR3 is CASSLEGARGDTQYF. The CDR3, as DNA: TGCGCCAGCAGCTTGGAGGGGGCGAGGGGCGATACGCAGTATTTT.

V usage is TRBV19 and J usage is TRBJ2-1; 7 bases map to TRBD2. CDR1 and CDR2 (germline): LNHDA, SQIVND (reference sequence). The CDR3 runs 10 residues. The CDR3 reads CATGGGEQFF. Here the CDR3 DNA reads TGTGCTACGGGGGGTGGTGAGCAGTTCTTC.

The chain links TRBV5-1 to TRBJ2-1, with 10 bases lining up with TRBD2. V lost 4 bases and J lost 5; bases outside the gene matches: 6. Germline CDR1 reads SGHRS; CDR2 reads YFSETQ. The CDR3 covers 15 residues. CDR3 bases: TGCGCCAGCAGCCAACTAACTAGCGGGGACAATGAGCAGTTCTTC. Its translation is CASSQLTSGDNEQFF.

This chain links TRBV10-2 with TRBJ2-7, with D possibly TRBD2 on 5 matching bases. The CDR3 is made up of 12 amino acids. V lost 8 bases and J 3 bases, leaving 11 bases between the germline ends. The germline V gene encodes CDR1 WSHSY and CDR2 SAAADI. The CDR3 protein is CASGRDNYEQYF. CDR3 DNA: TGCGCCAGCGGCCGGGATAACTACGAGCAGTACTTC.

In nucleotides, the CDR3 is TGTGCCAGCAGTGAATTTACTAGCGGGAGTACGATTGTACGGTTCTTC. This encodes CASSEFTSGSTIVRFF. The chain recombines TRBV25-1 with TRBJ2-1, with 11 bases that match TRBD2. CDR1 is MGHDK and CDR2 is SYGVNS in the germline V gene. The CDR3 consists of 16 residues. With V trimmed by 1 base and J by 15 bases, 14 bases remained unmatched.

The chain is built from TRBV19 and TRBJ1-2, with TRBD1 matching 7 bases. The V and J ends lost 3 bases and 7 bases, in that order; junction bases with no gene match: 17. The CDR3 loop spans 17 amino acids. Per the germline V gene, CDR1 is LNHDA and CDR2 is SQIVND (reference sequence). The CDR3 sequence is CASSMPRQGTGGTGYTF. The CDR3, as DNA: TGTGCCAGTAGTATGCCCCGACAGGGAACGGGTGGGACTGGCTACACCTTC.

The J gene is TRBJ2-7, the V gene TRBV5-1; D might be TRBD1 (5 bases). Trimming left V 0 bases short and J 3 bases short, with 10 bases between. This CDR3 comprises 14 residues. Looked up from germline, CDR1 is SGHRS and CDR2 is YFSETQ. The CDR3 bases are TGCGCCAGCAGCTTGGCCAGGGAAGGCTACGAGCAGTACTTC. Translating gives CASSLAREGYEQYF.

This chain uses TRBV7-9 with TRBJ1-3; 8 bases are shared with TRBD1. The CDR3 contains 13 residues. Germline V CDR1 and CDR2: SEHNR, FQNEAQ (reference sequence). The DNA of the CDR3 is TGTATCGCAGGGGGCATTGGTGGAAACACCATATATTTT. Translation: CIAGGIGGNTIYF.

This chain joins TRBV5-1 and TRBJ1-5; D is unclear. The CDR3 spans 15 residues. V lost 4 bases and J 0 bases, leaving 11 bases between the germline ends. The germline V gene has CDR1 SGHRS and CDR2 YFSETQ. This CDR3 is CASSPGYSSNQPQHF. DNA of the CDR3: TGCGCCAGCAGCCCGGGGTACAGTAGCAATCAGCCCCAGCATTTT. The full variable domain, in which reference TRBV5-1 and TRBJ1-5 provide the parts outside the CDR3, is KAGVTQTPRYLIKTRGQQVTLSCSPISGHRSVSWYQQTPGQGLQFLFEYFSETQRNKGNFPGRFSGRQFSNSRSEMNVSTLELGDSALYLCASSPGYSSNQPQHFGDGTRLSIL.

V usage is TRBV7-2 and J usage is TRBJ2-7, with TRBD2 identical over 9 bases. Per germline, CDR1 SGHTA and CDR2 FQGNSA. The J segment lost 2 bases and the V segment lost 1 base, leaving 3 bases of the junction unmatched. CDR3 length: 15 amino acids. CDR3 coding DNA: TGTGCCAGCAGCTTAGTGTCTAGCGGGACCTACGAGCAGTACTTC. This gives the protein CASSLVSSGTYEQYF.